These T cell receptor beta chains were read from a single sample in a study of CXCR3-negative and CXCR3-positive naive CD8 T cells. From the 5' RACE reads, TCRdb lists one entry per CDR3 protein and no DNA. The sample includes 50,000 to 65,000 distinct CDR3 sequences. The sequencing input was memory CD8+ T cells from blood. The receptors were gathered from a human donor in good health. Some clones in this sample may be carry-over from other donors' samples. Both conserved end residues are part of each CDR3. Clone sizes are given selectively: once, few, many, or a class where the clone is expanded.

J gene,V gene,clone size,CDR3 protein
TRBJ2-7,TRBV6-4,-,CASSIDPTLEQYF
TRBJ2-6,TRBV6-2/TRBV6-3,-,CASSESHSGANVLTF
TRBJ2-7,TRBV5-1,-,CASSLLAGGNYEQYF
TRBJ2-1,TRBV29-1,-,CSVPVQGFNEQFF
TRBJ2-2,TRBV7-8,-,CASSLARDSETTTNTGELFF
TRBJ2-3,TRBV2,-,CASSGNREGADTQYF
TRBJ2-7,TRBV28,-,CASMTDYEQYF
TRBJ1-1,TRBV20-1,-,CMLGEVTEAFF
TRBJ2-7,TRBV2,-,CASSERDSYEQYF
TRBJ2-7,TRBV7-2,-,CASSLITAGEQYF
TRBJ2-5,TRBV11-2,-,CASSSPGQGEETQYF
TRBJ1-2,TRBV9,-,CASSVSTGGNYGYTF
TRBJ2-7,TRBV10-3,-,CAISEAARRYYEQYF
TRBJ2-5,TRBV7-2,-,CASRLGGGEETQYF
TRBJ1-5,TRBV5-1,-,CASSLEAGPSQPQHF
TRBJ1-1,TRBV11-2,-,CASSLGGGVFTEAFF
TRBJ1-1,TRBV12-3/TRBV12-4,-,CASSSRVENTEAFF
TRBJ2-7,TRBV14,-,CASSLVVGYEQYF
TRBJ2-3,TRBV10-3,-,CAISTERGATDTQYF
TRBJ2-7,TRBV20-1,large,CSARDSRDYEQYF
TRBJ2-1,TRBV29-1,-,CSACIGTGVYNEQFF
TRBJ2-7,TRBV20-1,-,CSARELGGYEQYF
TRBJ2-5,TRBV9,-,CASSGGTPQETQYF
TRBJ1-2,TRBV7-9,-,CASRNGGPLYGYTF
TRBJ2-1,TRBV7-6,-,CASSLVGIYNEQFF
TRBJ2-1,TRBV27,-,CASSPGGSYNEQFF
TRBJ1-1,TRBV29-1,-,CSVRRTGGGTEAFF
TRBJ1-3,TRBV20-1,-,CSATDWISGNTIYF
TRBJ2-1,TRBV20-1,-,CSARGSIAYNEQFF
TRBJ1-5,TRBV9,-,CASSPSSGTGGGQPQHF
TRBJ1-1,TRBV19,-,CASSTVQAMVGLAFF
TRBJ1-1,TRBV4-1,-,CASSQTHITEAFF
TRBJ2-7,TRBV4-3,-,CASSQGVPGLNYEQYF
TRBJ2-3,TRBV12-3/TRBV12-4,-,CASSLTYTDTQYF
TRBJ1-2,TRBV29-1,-,CSVGTGDNYGYTF
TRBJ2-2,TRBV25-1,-,CASRTYTGELFF
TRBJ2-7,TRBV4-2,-,CASSQEPGQGAYEQYF
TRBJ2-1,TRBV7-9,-,CASSGASGGPYNEQFF
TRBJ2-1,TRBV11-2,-,CASSQGTGGGRNEQFF
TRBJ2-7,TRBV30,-,CAWRERYEQYF
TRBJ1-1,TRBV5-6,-,CASSLIFMNTEAFF
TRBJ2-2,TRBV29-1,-,CSVEPENTGELFF
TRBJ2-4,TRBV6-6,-,CASSYARADIQYF
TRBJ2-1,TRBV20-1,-,CSARSQGGNEQFF
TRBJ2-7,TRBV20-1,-,CSARVAREYEQYF
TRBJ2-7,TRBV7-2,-,CASSLGGLDEQYF
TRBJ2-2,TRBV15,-,CATSTSQGGVPGELFF
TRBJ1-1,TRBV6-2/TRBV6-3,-,CASTYLSGNTEAFF
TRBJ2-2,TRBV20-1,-,CSGTDTDTGELFF
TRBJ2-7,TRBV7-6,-,CASSSPDRYYEQYF
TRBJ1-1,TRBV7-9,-,CASSPRGGTEAFF
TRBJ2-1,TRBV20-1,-,CSARDRRLAMNEQFF